This TCR beta chain was profiled in a study of blood T cell repertoires in COVID-19. Overall study context: Whether acute or convalescent, the COVID-19 samples came from the United States, Italy and Spain. Sources were T cells, B-cell-depleted T cells, or PBMCs; the material itself was cDNA or gDNA.

Original processing methods: Amplifying reference gene primers gave estimates of nucleated cell counts. Profiling relied on immunoSEQ multiplex PCR, and the TCRdb table lists in-frame clones only, not all of them. The D gene and trimming were derived from the DNA, and the V and J assignments and clone size from that table. The table records some 80,000 clones, 60% to 85% of them present only once. The CDR3 is 17 residues long. Germline CDR1 reads LNHNV; CDR2 reads YYDKDF (reference sequence). V was shortened by 0 bases and J by 3 bases, with 16 bases between the two germline ends. J is TRBJ2-3 and V is TRBV15; tentative D call: TRBD1 (6 bases). This TCR was sampled from a woman older than 75 with active or convalescent COVID-19. Sequencing was performed on peripheral blood. CDR3 amino acids: CATSRDQGGIGTDTQYF. Written as DNA, the CDR3 is TGTGCCACCAGCAGAGATCAAGGGGGAATAGGTACAGATACGCAGTATTTT.